The present T cell receptor beta chain was sequenced within a study of blood T cell repertoires in COVID-19. Looked up from germline, CDR1 is SGHVS and CDR2 is FNYEAQ. V was pared by 5 bases and J by 2 bases, with 12 bases between. CDR3 length: 14 residues. Profiling relied on immunoSEQ multiplex PCR, and the TCRdb table lists in-frame clones only, not all of them. The sample carries 150,000 to 170,000 clones, more than 75% recorded once. The sequence was obtained from a woman aged 60-75 years with COVID-19, enrolled during active disease. The chain couples TRBV7-6 to TRBJ2-5; D perhaps matches TRBD1 (6 bases). The source material was peripheral blood. CDR3 coding DNA: TGTGCCAGCAGCCTCTACAGGGTTCAAGAGACCCAGTACTTC. Its protein product is CASSLYRVQETQYF.